This is a list of T cell receptor beta chains from one sample in a study of T-cell reconstitution after alpha-beta-depleted transplantation in children. TCRdb reprocessed the PCR reads with MiXCR, giving one entry per CDR3 protein. The sample consists of fewer than 550,000 distinct CDR3 sequences, about an eighth of them appearing once. The sample here was PBMCs, mostly from graft donor cells, taken 180 days after TCRalphabeta/CD19-depleted stem cell transplant. Source of these receptors: a female patient younger than 10 who had a stem cell transplant for aplastic anemia, so the T cells may come from the graft donor. The CDR3 runs from the conserved cysteine through the conserved F or W. D genes are given only for firm matches. The size of a clone is reported for some rows only, either as once, few or many, or as a class for expanded clones.

d_call	j_call	clone_size	v_call	cdr3_nt	cdr3_aa
.	TRBJ1-1	.	TRBV12-3/TRBV12-4	TGTGCCAGCAGTTTGGTCGGATCTGGTTGGGAGGCTTTCTTT	CASSLVGSGWEAFF
.	TRBJ2-3	few	TRBV24-1	TGTGCCACCAGTGATATGGGGCGAAGTGCAGATACGCAGTATTTT	CATSDMGRSADTQYF
TRBD2	TRBJ2-5	few	TRBV7-2	TGTGCCAGCAGCTTCCCAATGGGGGGGACCAAAGAGACCCAGTACTTC	CASSFPMGGTKETQYF
.	TRBJ2-1	.	TRBV27	TGTGCCAGCAGTACTCCTCCGGAAGCGGGTGAGCAGTTCTTC	CASSTPPEAGEQFF
TRBD2	TRBJ2-3	.	TRBV6-1	TGTGCCAGCGCCACTAGCGGGAGTACAGATACGCAGTATTTT	CASATSGSTDTQYF
.	TRBJ2-7	.	TRBV12-3/TRBV12-4	TGTGCCAGCAGTCCCCTGGCGGCCGAGCAGTACTTC	CASSPLAAEQYF
TRBD1	TRBJ1-1	many	TRBV20-1	TGCAGTGCTAGAGAAACCGGGACAGGGGTAAACACTGAAGCTTTCTTT	CSARETGTGVNTEAFF
TRBD2	TRBJ2-7	.	TRBV27	TGTGCCAGCAGCCCAACTACTAGCGGGAGTTACGAGCAGTACTTC	CASSPTTSGSYEQYF
.	TRBJ2-7	many	TRBV4-2	TGTGCCAGCAGCCCTAGAGGGGGAGGGCCCTCCTACGAGCAGTACTTC	CASSPRGGGPSYEQYF
.	TRBJ2-1	.	TRBV24-1	TGTGCCACCAGTGATGGGATGCAAGGGGCGTGGGGTGAGCAGTTCTTC	CATSDGMQGAWGEQFF
.	TRBJ1-2	few	TRBV20-1	TGCAGTGCTCGCAAAGAGATGGGAGCAGATGGCTACACCTTC	CSARKEMGADGYTF
TRBD1	TRBJ2-1	few	TRBV27	TGTGCCAGCAGTACCGGGACAGGGGACCACAATGAGCAGTTCTTC	CASSTGTGDHNEQFF
.	TRBJ2-2	.	TRBV29-1	TGCAGCGTTCGGGAGTACCCCGGGGAGCTGTTTTTT	CSVREYPGELFF
.	TRBJ2-1	.	TRBV10-3	TGTGCCATCTGGACTAACAATGAGCAGTTCTTC	CAIWTNNEQFF
.	TRBJ1-1	.	TRBV29-1	TGCAGCGTTGGAGGGATAGGCGCTGAAGCTTTCTTT	CSVGGIGAEAFF
.	TRBJ2-1	few	TRBV3-1	TGTGCCAGCAGCCCCGGGACACCCCACAATGAGCAGTTCTTC	CASSPGTPHNEQFF
.	TRBJ1-5	many	TRBV12-3/TRBV12-4	TGTGCCAGCAGTTTAAGGGGGGGATATCAGCCCCAGCATTTT	CASSLRGGYQPQHF
.	TRBJ1-1	few	TRBV21-1	TGTGCCAGCAGCCGGGGACAGCATGAAGCTTTCTTT	CASSRGQHEAFF
.	TRBJ2-3	.	TRBV5-6	TGTGCCAGCGGGGCCCCTACAGATACGCAGTATTTT	CASGAPTDTQYF
.	TRBJ2-1	few	TRBV9	TGTGCCAGCAGCGTAGCTTCCCGACTAGGGGCAAATGAGCAGTTCTTC	CASSVASRLGANEQFF
TRBD1	TRBJ1-2	few	TRBV29-1	TGCAGCGTTGAACGGGACAGGGGGACCTATGGCTACACCTTC	CSVERDRGTYGYTF
TRBD2	TRBJ2-7	few	TRBV7-2	TGTGCCAGCAGCCGTAGCGGGGCGTCCTACGAGCAGTACTTC	CASSRSGASYEQYF
TRBD1	TRBJ1-1	few	TRBV7-6	TGTGCCAGCAGCTTCCGGGACAGGGGGCTTGCTGAAGCTTTCTTT	CASSFRDRGLAEAFF
.	TRBJ1-1	.	TRBV15	TGTGCCACCAGCATAAGACGGACAGAAAACACTGAAGCTTTCTTT	CATSIRRTENTEAFF
.	TRBJ2-5	many	TRBV10-3	TGTGCCATCAGTGAGTCCTCAGCCGGCTTCCAAGAGACCCAGTACTTC	CAISESSAGFQETQYF
.	TRBJ1-2	few	TRBV7-9	TGTGCCAGCTTAGAGGACTATGGCTACACCTTC	CASLEDYGYTF
TRBD2	TRBJ2-2	many	TRBV4-1	TGCGCCAGCAGCCAAGGAAGGTTAGCGGGAGTTACCGGGGAGCTGTTTTTT	CASSQGRLAGVTGELFF
.	TRBJ1-2	.	TRBV6-1	TGTGCCAGCCGCCGGGACACCGACTATGGCTACACCTTC	CASRRDTDYGYTF
TRBD1	TRBJ2-5	few	TRBV2	TGTGCCAGCAGTCCTGACAGGGGGCAAGAGACCCAGTACTTC	CASSPDRGQETQYF
TRBD2	TRBJ2-7	.	TRBV27	TGTGCCAGCAGTGCCCGACTAGCGGATCCAACCTACGAGCAGTACTTC	CASSARLADPTYEQYF
.	TRBJ2-3	.	TRBV12-3/TRBV12-4	TGTGCCAGCGCCTTAGGGATCACAGATACGCAGTATTTT	CASALGITDTQYF
TRBD1	TRBJ2-3	few	TRBV5-4	TGTGCCAGCAGCTCTTATCCGGGGACAGGGGGCTCAGATACGCAGTATTTT	CASSSYPGTGGSDTQYF
.	TRBJ2-1	.	TRBV18	TGTGCCAGCTCACCACCGCAGGGGCTAAACTCCTACAATGAGCAGTTCTTC	CASSPPQGLNSYNEQFF
.	TRBJ1-1	.	TRBV7-2	TGTGCCAGCAGCTTAGACCCCAGGGGTAGCGCTGAAGCTTTCTTT	CASSLDPRGSAEAFF
TRBD2	TRBJ2-3	.	TRBV14	TGTGCCAGCAGCCAAGATAGTCGTCTAGCGGGCTCAGATACGCAGTATTTT	CASSQDSRLAGSDTQYF
.	TRBJ2-2	few	TRBV4-2	TGTGCCAGCAGCCAAGAACGGAGCACCGCACGTTTCACCGGGGAGCTGTTTTTT	CASSQERSTARFTGELFF
.	TRBJ2-5	.	TRBV4-3	TGCGCCAGCAGCCAAGGCCGCAGGGGTCCCCAAGAGACCCAGTACTTC	CASSQGRRGPQETQYF
.	TRBJ1-3	few	TRBV5-1	TGCGCCAGCAGCTCAGGACACCGTGAAGGAGGAAACACCATATATTTT	CASSSGHREGGNTIYF
.	TRBJ2-5	few	TRBV19	TGTGCCAGTAGTGGGGGCGAGGAGCAAGAGACCCAGTACTTC	CASSGGEEQETQYF
TRBD2	TRBJ2-2	many	TRBV4-2	TGTGCCAGCAGCCCACGAGCGGGAGGGCCTACCGGGGAGCTGTTTTTT	CASSPRAGGPTGELFF
TRBD2	TRBJ2-3	few	TRBV7-6	TGTGCCAGCAGCCCTCCGATGGGACTAGCGGGAGGTGATACTAGCACAGATACGCAGTATTTT	CASSPPMGLAGGDTSTDTQYF
TRBD2	TRBJ2-4	.	TRBV2	TGTGCCAGCGTGGAGCGGGCGGGAGGGAAAAACATTCAGTACTTC	CASVERAGGKNIQYF
.	TRBJ2-3	many	TRBV20-1	TGCAGTGCCACACCGGGACTCCGCACAGATACGCAGTATTTT	CSATPGLRTDTQYF
TRBD1	TRBJ1-2	few	TRBV12-3/TRBV12-4	TGTGCCAGCACCAAGACAGGGAGGTATGGCTACACCTTC	CASTKTGRYGYTF
.	TRBJ2-1	few	TRBV13	TGTGCCAGCAGCGGCCCGGGGGTACTCGGTTTGGGGACGTCCCATGAGCAGTTCTTC	CASSGPGVLGLGTSHEQFF
.	TRBJ1-6	few	TRBV28	TGTGCCAGCAGGCAGGGTTTTAATTCACCCCTCCACTTT	CASRQGFNSPLHF
.	TRBJ2-3	.	TRBV7-9	TGTGCCAGCAGCTTAACCAAGAGGGCCCTGGTCACAGATACGCAGTATTTT	CASSLTKRALVTDTQYF
.	TRBJ1-6	few	TRBV20-1	TGCAGTGCTAAGGAGGGGGGGCGGTCACCCCTCCACTTT	CSAKEGGRSPLHF
.	TRBJ2-2	.	TRBV29-1	TGCAGCGTTAGAGGGACAATGAACACCGGGGAGCTGTTTTTT	CSVRGTMNTGELFF
TRBD1	TRBJ1-2	.	TRBV7-9	TGTGCCAGCAGCTTAGCGCTCGGACAGGGTGGCTACACCTTC	CASSLALGQGGYTF
.	TRBJ2-7	few	TRBV28	TGTGCCAGCAGTTTTACGGGGTTCTCCCACGAGCAGTACTTC	CASSFTGFSHEQYF
.	TRBJ2-2	few	TRBV19	TGTGCCAGTAGTATACAAGGGACCTTCCCCGGGGAGCTGTTTTTT	CASSIQGTFPGELFF
TRBD2	TRBJ2-4	few	TRBV6-5	TGTGCCAGCAGTTACTCACCAGCGGGGAAAAACATTCAGTACTTC	CASSYSPAGKNIQYF
TRBD1	TRBJ1-1	few	TRBV7-6	TGTGCCAGCAGCTATGGGACAGGGGGCCTTATGAACACTGAAGCTTTCTTT	CASSYGTGGLMNTEAFF
.	TRBJ2-1	few	TRBV7-6	TGTGCCAGCAGCTTGATCGACAGGACGAGCTCCTACAATGAGCAGTTCTTC	CASSLIDRTSSYNEQFF
.	TRBJ2-7	few	TRBV27	TGTGCCAGCAGTTTAATAGTCGGCCCGAAAACAGCCGAGCAGTACTTC	CASSLIVGPKTAEQYF
.	TRBJ1-5	medium-sized	TRBV7-9	TGTGCCAGCAGCCCGGACGGAGTCAATCAGCCCCAGCATTTT	CASSPDGVNQPQHF